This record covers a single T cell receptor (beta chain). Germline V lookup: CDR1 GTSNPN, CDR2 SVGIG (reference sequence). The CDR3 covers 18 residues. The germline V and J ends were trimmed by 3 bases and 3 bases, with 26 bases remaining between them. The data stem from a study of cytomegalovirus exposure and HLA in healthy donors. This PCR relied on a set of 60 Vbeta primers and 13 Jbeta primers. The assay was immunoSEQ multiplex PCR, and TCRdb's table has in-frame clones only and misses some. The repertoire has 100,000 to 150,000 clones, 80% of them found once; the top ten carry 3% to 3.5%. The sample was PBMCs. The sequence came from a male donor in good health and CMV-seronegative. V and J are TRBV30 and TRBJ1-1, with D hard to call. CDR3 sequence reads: CAWSPSVVRGIRDTEAFF. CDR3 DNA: TGTGCCTGGAGCCCGAGTGTAGTCCGGGGAATTCGGGACACTGAAGCTTTCTTT. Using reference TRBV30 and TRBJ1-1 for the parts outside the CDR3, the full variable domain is SQTIHQWPATLVQPVGSPLSLECTVEGTSNPNLYWYRQAAGRGLQLLFYSVGIGQISSEVPQNLSASRPQDRQFILSSKKLLLSDSGFYLCAWSPSVVRGIRDTEAFFGQGTRLTVV.